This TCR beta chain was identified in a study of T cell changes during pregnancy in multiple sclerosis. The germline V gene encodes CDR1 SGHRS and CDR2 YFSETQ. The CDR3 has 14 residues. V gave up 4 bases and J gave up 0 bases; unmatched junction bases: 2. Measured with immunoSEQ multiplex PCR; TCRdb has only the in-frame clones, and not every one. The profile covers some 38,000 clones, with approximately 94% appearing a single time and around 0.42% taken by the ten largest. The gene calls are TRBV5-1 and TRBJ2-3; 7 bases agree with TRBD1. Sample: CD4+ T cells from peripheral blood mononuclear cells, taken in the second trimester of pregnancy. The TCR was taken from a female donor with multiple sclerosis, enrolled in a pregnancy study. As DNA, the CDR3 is TGCGCCAGCAGCCTGGGACAGAGCACAGATACGCAGTATTTT. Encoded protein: CASSLGQSTDTQYF.